The next 19 T cell receptor beta chains were all read from a single sample in a study of T cell responses to AZD1222 COVID-19 vaccine listed by TCRdb under 2021. The library was obtained by the immunoSEQ multiplex PCR assay. TCRdb's version of the immuneACCESS table is confined to in-frame rearrangements and falls short of the full clone set. An unresolved V gene accounts for under half of the shortfall where checked; the remainder is of unknown origin. For this sample there are approximately 110,000 clones; 85% appear just once. The ten largest account for 3.5% to 4.5% of the sample. This specimen's time point label, per the study, means: about 28 days (+/-7) after the second vaccine dose. The specimen was peripheral blood, collected 28 days after the second AZD1222 dose. The receptors were gathered from an adult who received the AZD1222 COVID-19 vaccine.

The chain carries TRBV5-1 and TRBJ2-1, with TRBD2 matching over 11 bases. The CDR3 is made up of 15 amino acids. Looked up from germline, CDR1 is SGHRS and CDR2 is YFSETQ. The V gene end was trimmed by 3 bases and the J gene end by 3 bases; junction bases not matched to a gene: 2. The CDR3 spells CASSWGLADYNEQFF. The CDR3, as DNA: TGCGCCAGCAGCTGGGGACTAGCGGACTACAATGAGCAGTTCTTC.

This clone has more than one count but fewer than ten. The chain uses TRBV19 and TRBJ1-1, with 11 bases lining up with TRBD1. The CDR3 sequence is 13 residues long. In germline, CDR1 is LNHDA, CDR2 SQIVND (reference sequence). Unmatched junction bases numbered 3, after V lost 7 bases and J lost 5 bases. The CDR3 reads CASMGDRGTEAFF. In DNA form, the CDR3 reads TGTGCCAGTATGGGGGACAGGGGGACTGAAGCTTTCTTT.

This chain connects TRBV4-1 to TRBJ1-5; D is ambiguous. Germline V gene lookup returns CDR1 MGHRA and CDR2 YSYEKL. V dropped 1 base and J dropped 3 bases, with 13 bases sitting between them. The length of the CDR3 is 16 residues. The CDR3 spells CASSQGTSGDNQPQHF. The CDR3 nucleotides read TGCGCCAGCAGCCAAGGGACCTCCGGAGACAATCAGCCCCAGCATTTT.

This chain uses TRBV21-1 with TRBJ1-5. TRBV21-1 is a listed pseudogene. The CDR3 sequence is 17 residues long. The chain's CDR3 is CASSVVPQDPSNQPQHF. The CDR3 DNA reads TGTGCCAGCAGCGTGGTTCCTCAGGACCCTAGCAATCAGCCCCAGCATTTT.

Worth noting for this clone: Other DNA sequences in this sample translate to the same CDR3. The gene calls are TRBV4-1 and TRBJ1-5, with D possibly matching TRBD1 (5 bases). Trimming stripped 0 bases from V and 2 bases from J, with 8 bases between. The CDR3 is made up of 15 amino acids. Germline values: CDR1 MGHRA, CDR2 YSYEKL. CDR3 residues: CASSQDGAGNQPQHF. The CDR3 DNA sequence: TGCGCCAGCAGCCAAGACGGGGCGGGCAATCAGCCCCAGCATTTT.

The V and J genes are TRBV3-1 (or the pseudogene TRBV3-2) and TRBJ1-4; TRBD1 is a possible D gene (5 bases). Germline lookup yields CDR1 LGHDT and CDR2 YNNKEL (reference sequence). The V end was cut by 1 base, the J end by 0 bases, with 12 bases between. CDR3 size: 17 residues. The CDR3, as DNA: TGTGCCAGCAGCCAAGGTTTCAGGGTCCCAACTAATGAAAAACTGTTTTTT. This codes for CASSQGFRVPTNEKLFF.

V usage is TRBV30 and J usage is TRBJ1-2, with D possibly TRBD1 on 5 matching bases. Germline lookup yields CDR1 GTSNPN and CDR2 SVGIG (reference sequence). The CDR3 length is 11 residues. V dropped 3 bases and J dropped 8 bases, with 10 bases sitting between them. CDR3 amino acids: CAWRQGGGYTF. The CDR3 bases are TGTGCCTGGAGGCAGGGTGGAGGCTACACCTTC.

The J gene is TRBJ1-1, the V gene TRBV6-6; D is undetermined. The germline V and J ends were trimmed by 5 bases and 4 bases, with 14 bases remaining between them. Per the germline V gene, CDR1 is MNHNY and CDR2 is SVGAGI (reference sequence). This CDR3 region has 14 residues. This CDR3 reads CASSDRASPTEAFF. CDR3 coding DNA: TGTGCCAGCAGTGACCGGGCGAGCCCCACTGAAGCTTTCTTT.

The rearrangement links TRBV7-3 to TRBJ2-2; D might be TRBD1 or TRBD2, each matching 5 bases. Germline V gene lookup returns CDR1 SGHTA and CDR2 FQGTGA. V gave up 3 bases and J gave up 4 bases, with 12 bases separating them. The CDR3 runs 15 residues. The CDR3 DNA follows: TGTGCCAGCAGCTTCCAAGGGACCGCCACCGGGGAGCTGTTTTTT. This sequence encodes CASSFQGTATGELFF. Looking up the rest from reference TRBV7-3 and TRBJ2-2 gives the full variable domain: GAGVSQTPSNKVTEKGKYVELRCDPISGHTALYWYRQSLGQGPEFLIYFQGTGAADDSGLPNDRFFAVRPEGSVSTLKIQRTERGDSAVYLCASSFQGTATGELFFGEGSRLTVL.

This clone showed up just a few times. The chain recombines TRBV28 with TRBJ2-2, with TRBD1 matching 7 bases. The CDR3 runs 15 residues. Germline V CDR1 and CDR2: MDHEN, SYDVKM. The J segment lost 5 bases and the V segment lost 5 bases, leaving 8 bases of the junction unmatched. In DNA, the CDR3 is TGTGCCAGCAGTACCCTAGGGGGCGGTACCGGGGAGCTGTTTTTT. Protein: CASSTLGGGTGELFF.

The chain combines TRBV27 with TRBJ1-5; perhaps TRBD1 as D (5 bases). This CDR3 is 15 amino acids long. V lost 3 bases, J lost 3 bases, and 12 bases lay in between. Germline-derived CDR1 and CDR2 are MNHEY and SMNVEV (reference sequence). The CDR3 protein is CASSFSGALNQPQHF. CDR3 sequence (DNA): TGTGCCAGCAGTTTCTCCGGGGCCCTCAATCAGCCCCAGCATTTT.

CDR3 sequence: CASTQTGGGYGYTF. The CDR3 DNA is TGCGCCAGCACCCAGACAGGGGGTGGTTATGGCTACACCTTC. The chain joins TRBV5-1 to TRBJ1-2, with 9 bases identical to TRBD1. This CDR3 region has 14 residues. The junction had 8 bases not matched to a gene; V was cut back by 6 bases and J by 5 bases. Germline lookup yields CDR1 SGHRS and CDR2 YFSETQ.

This chain joins TRBV5-1 and TRBJ1-1; 7 bases agree with TRBD1. With 4 bases clipped from V and 2 bases from J, the junction kept 8 bases outside the gene matches. Germline CDR1 SGHRS, CDR2 YFSETQ. The CDR3 totals 15 residues. CDR3 in DNA: TGCGCCAGCAGCCCGGACAGGTCGGCAAACACTGAAGCTTTCTTT. It is translated as CASSPDRSANTEAFF.

This clone appeared once. The CDR3 is CATSDRWAHTDTQYF. In DNA, the CDR3 is TGTGCCACCAGTGACCGTTGGGCACACACAGATACGCAGTATTTT. The gene calls are TRBV24-1 and TRBJ2-3; D remains ambiguous. The CDR3 is 15 residues long. The germline V and J ends were trimmed by 4 bases and 2 bases, with 12 bases remaining between them. From germline, CDR1 is KGHDR and CDR2 SFDVKD.

The chain employs TRBV30 and TRBJ1-2, with 7 bases identical to TRBD1. Germline CDR1 and CDR2: GTSNPN and SVGIG (reference sequence). CDR3 size: 12 residues. The CDR3 protein is CARTGAGYGYTF. CDR3 DNA: TGTGCTCGAACAGGGGCCGGCTATGGCTACACCTTC.

The chain couples TRBV6-1 to TRBJ1-1; 10 nucleotides line up with TRBD1. The ends lost 1 base at V and 1 base at J; junction bases unmatched: 3. This CDR3 spans 16 amino acids. Looked up from germline, CDR1 is MNHNS and CDR2 is SASEGT. CDR3: CASSEVGTGANTEAFF. For the CDR3, the DNA is TGTGCCAGCAGTGAAGTGGGGACAGGGGCGAACACTGAAGCTTTCTTT.

This chain connects TRBV5-1 to TRBJ2-2; D ambiguous. The CDR3 is made up of 14 amino acids. Germline V gene lookup returns CDR1 SGHRS and CDR2 YFSETQ. Trimming removed 3 bases from V and 6 bases from J, with 12 bases in between. The CDR3 DNA is TGCGCCAGCAGCTCGTTGGCCCACGCCGGGGAGCTGTTTTTT. Its protein is CASSSLAHAGELFF.

The chain couples TRBV15 to TRBJ1-5; maybe TRBD1 (5 bases). Per the germline V gene, CDR1 is LNHNV and CDR2 is YYDKDF (reference sequence). The CDR3 runs 17 residues. Trimming took off 3 bases at V and 2 bases at J, with 17 bases between the two ends. This CDR3 is CATSRSGRGEGNQPQHF. The CDR3 DNA sequence: TGTGCCACCAGCAGGAGTGGGAGGGGTGAAGGCAATCAGCCCCAGCATTTT.

This clone has a handful of counts. Written as DNA, the CDR3 is TGTGCCAGCAGTTTATCGAACCTTAAGGGGGTTGAAGCTTTCTTT. Protein product: CASSLSNLKGVEAFF. This rearrangement joins TRBV27 to TRBJ1-1; D is possibly TRBD1 (6 bases). Trimming removed 0 bases at V and 7 bases at J, with 15 bases between. The germline gives CDR1 MNHEY, CDR2 SMNVEV (reference sequence). This CDR3 is built from 15 residues.